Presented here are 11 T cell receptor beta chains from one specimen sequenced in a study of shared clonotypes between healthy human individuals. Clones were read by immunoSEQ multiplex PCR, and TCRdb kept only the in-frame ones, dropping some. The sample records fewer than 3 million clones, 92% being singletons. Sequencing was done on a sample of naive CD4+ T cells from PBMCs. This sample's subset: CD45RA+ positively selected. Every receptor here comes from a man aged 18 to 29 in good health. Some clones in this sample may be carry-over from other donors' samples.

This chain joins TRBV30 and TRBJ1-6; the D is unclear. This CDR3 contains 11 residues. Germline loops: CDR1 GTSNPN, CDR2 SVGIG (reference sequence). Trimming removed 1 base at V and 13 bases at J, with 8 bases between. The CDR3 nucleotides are TGTGCCTGGAGTGAATCGGGCCCCCTCCACTTT. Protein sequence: CAWSESGPLHF.

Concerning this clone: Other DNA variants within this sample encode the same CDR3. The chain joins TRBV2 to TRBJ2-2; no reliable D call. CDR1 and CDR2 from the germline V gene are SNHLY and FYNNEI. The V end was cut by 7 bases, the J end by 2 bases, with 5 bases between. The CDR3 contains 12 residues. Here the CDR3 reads CASTRNTGELFF. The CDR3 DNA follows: TGTGCCAGCACGCGTAACACCGGGGAGCTGTTTTTT.

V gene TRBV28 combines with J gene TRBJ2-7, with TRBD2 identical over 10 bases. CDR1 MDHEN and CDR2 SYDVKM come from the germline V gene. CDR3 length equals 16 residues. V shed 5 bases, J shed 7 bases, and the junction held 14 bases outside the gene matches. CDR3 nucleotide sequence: TGTGCCAGCAGTAGCGACAGCGGGAGGGGAAGAGGGGAGCAGTACTTC. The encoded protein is CASSSDSGRGRGEQYF.

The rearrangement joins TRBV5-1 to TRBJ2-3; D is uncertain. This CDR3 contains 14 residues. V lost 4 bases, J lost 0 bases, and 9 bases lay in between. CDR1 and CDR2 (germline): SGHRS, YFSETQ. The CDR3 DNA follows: TGCGCCAGCAGCAACCTAGAGAGCACAGATACGCAGTATTTT. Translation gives CASSNLESTDTQYF.

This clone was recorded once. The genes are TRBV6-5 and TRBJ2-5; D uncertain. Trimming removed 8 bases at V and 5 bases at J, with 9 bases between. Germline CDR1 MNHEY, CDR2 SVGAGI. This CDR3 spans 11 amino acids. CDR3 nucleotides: TGTGCCAGCCGTCTTCATGAGACCCAGTACTTC. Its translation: CASRLHETQYF.

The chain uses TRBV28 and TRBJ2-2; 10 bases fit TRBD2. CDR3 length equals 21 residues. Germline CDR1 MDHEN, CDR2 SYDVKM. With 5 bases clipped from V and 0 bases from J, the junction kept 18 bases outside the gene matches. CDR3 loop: CASSLPHLGLAGASNTGELFF. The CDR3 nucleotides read TGTGCCAGCAGTCTACCCCACCTGGGGCTAGCGGGAGCTTCGAACACCGGGGAGCTGTTTTTT.

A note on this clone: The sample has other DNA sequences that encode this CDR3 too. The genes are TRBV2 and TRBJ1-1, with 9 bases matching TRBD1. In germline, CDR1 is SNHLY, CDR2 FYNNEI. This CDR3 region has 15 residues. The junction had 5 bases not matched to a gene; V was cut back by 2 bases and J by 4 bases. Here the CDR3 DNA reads TGTGCCAGCAGTGAAAGGGGACAGGGCGGCACTGAAGCTTTCTTT. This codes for CASSERGQGGTEAFF.

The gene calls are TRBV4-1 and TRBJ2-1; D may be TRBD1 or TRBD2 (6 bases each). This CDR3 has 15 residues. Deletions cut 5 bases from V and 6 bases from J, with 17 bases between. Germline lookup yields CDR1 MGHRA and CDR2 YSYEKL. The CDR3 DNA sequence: TGCGCCAGCAGCTCCCCTAGGGGGGAGCTCAATGAGCAGTTCTTC. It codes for CASSSPRGELNEQFF.

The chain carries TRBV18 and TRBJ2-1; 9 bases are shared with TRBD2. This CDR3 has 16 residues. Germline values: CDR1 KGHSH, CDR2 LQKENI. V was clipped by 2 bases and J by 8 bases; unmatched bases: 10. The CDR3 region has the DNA TGTGCCAGCTCACCAGCCGTCCTAGCGGGATCGTATGAGCAGTTCTTC. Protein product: CASSPAVLAGSYEQFF.

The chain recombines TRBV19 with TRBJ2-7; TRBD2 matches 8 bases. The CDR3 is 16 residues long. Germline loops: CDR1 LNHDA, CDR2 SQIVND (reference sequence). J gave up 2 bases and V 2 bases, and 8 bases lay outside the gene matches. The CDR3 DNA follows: TGTGCCAGTAGTATACCCCTTGCGGGAGGACCCTACGAGCAGTACTTC. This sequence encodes CASSIPLAGGPYEQYF.

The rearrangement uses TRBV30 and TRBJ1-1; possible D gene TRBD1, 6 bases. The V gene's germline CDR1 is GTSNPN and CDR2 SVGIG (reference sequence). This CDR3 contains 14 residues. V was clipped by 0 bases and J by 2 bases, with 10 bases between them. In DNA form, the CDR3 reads TGTGCCTGGAGTGTACAGGGTTTAAACACTGAAGCTTTCTTT. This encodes CAWSVQGLNTEAFF.